Below are 27 T cell receptor beta chains sequenced from a single sample in a study of blood T cell repertoires in COVID-19. The table came from immunoSEQ multiplex PCR; TCRdb's copy has only in-frame clones and leaves some out. The data contain more than 85,000 clones, around 86% of them singletons. The specimen sequenced was peripheral blood. These receptors were obtained from a man aged 45-60 years with active or convalescent COVID-19.

This clone was counted a single time. The chain is built from TRBV30 and TRBJ1-1; 8 nucleotides agree with TRBD1. J was trimmed by 11 bases and V by 0 bases; bases with no gene match: 14. This CDR3 is 15 amino acids long. Germline V gene data show CDR1 as GTSNPN and CDR2 as SVGIG (reference sequence). For the CDR3, the DNA is TGTGCCTGGAGTGTACAGGGCAGGGGGCAATGGGAGGCTTTCTTT. This encodes CAWSVQGRGQWEAFF.

V usage is TRBV10-2 and J usage is TRBJ1-3; D is perhaps TRBD1 (6 bases). This CDR3 comprises 16 residues. CDR1 WSHSY and CDR2 SAAADI come from the germline V gene. V lost 3 bases and J 0 bases, leaving 12 bases between the germline ends. The CDR3 sequence is CASSDSPDSSGNTIYF. Here the CDR3 DNA reads TGCGCCAGCAGTGACAGCCCGGACAGCTCTGGAAACACCATATATTTT.

This clone was seen a few times. The rearrangement links TRBV5-4 to TRBJ2-1, with 9 bases that match TRBD2. Unmatched junction bases numbered 10, after V lost 0 bases and J lost 6 bases. The length of the CDR3 is 17 residues. Per the germline V gene, CDR1 is SGHNT and CDR2 is YYREEE (reference sequence). The CDR3 here is CASSLGSPGLAANEQFF. The CDR3 coding sequence is TGTGCCAGCAGCTTGGGAAGTCCGGGACTAGCAGCCAATGAGCAGTTCTTC.

In nucleotides, the CDR3 is TGCAGCGCGACAGATATTAACTATGGCTACACCTTC. This gives the protein CSATDINYGYTF. V gene TRBV29-1 combines with J gene TRBJ1-2; tentatively, D is TRBD1 (5 bases). Trimming removed 7 bases from V and 1 base from J, with 10 bases in between. From germline, CDR1 is SQVTM and CDR2 ANQGSEA. The CDR3 covers 12 residues. Full variable domain (outside the CDR3, taken from reference TRBV29-1 and TRBJ1-2): SAVISQKPSRDICQRGTSLTIQCQVDSQVTMMFWYRQQPGQSLTLIATANQGSEATYESGFVIDKFPISRPNLTFSTLTVSNMSPEDSSIYLCSATDINYGYTFGSGTRLTVV.

The V gene is TRBV6-1, the J gene TRBJ2-5, with 8 bases matching TRBD1. The germline CDR1 and CDR2 sequences are MNHNS and SASEGT. V was pared by 1 base and J by 2 bases, with 3 bases of the junction left unmatched. The CDR3 extends over 15 amino acids. The CDR3 reads CASSEVRQGQETQYF. Here the CDR3 DNA reads TGTGCCAGCAGTGAAGTCAGACAGGGGCAAGAGACCCAGTACTTC.

The rearrangement links TRBV5-5 to TRBJ2-1; D may be TRBD2 (7 bases). The germline V gene has CDR1 SGHKS and CDR2 YYEKEE (reference sequence). The CDR3 contains 18 residues. V lost 2 bases and J 1 base, leaving 19 bases between the germline ends. The CDR3 DNA follows: TGTGCCAGCAGCTTTGAAATGGGGGGGCCACGTTCCTACAATGAGCAGTTCTTC. This codes for CASSFEMGGPRSYNEQFF.

The chain joins TRBV3-1 (or the pseudogene TRBV3-2) to TRBJ2-5, with 9 nucleotides matching TRBD2. The trim removed 4 bases at V and 2 bases at J, leaving 11 bases unmatched. CDR3 size: 17 residues. The germline CDR1 and CDR2 sequences are LGHDT and YNNKEL (reference sequence). CDR3 nucleotide sequence: TGTGCCAGCAGCCCGACCTCAGGGACTAGCCAACAAGAGACCCAGTACTTC. Translated, it gives CASSPTSGTSQQETQYF.

A single count supports this clone. This chain connects TRBV2 to TRBJ2-1, with TRBD2 identical over 7 bases. The germline CDR1 and CDR2 sequences are SNHLY and FYNNEI. The CDR3 is 15 residues long. V was clipped by 7 bases and J by 6 bases; unmatched bases: 12. CDR3 loop: CASTLSGVPRNEQFF. CDR3 in DNA: TGTGCCAGCACCCTAAGCGGGGTCCCCCGCAATGAGCAGTTCTTC.

The genes are TRBV2 and TRBJ1-2, with D possibly being TRBD1 (5 bases). There are 13 residues in the CDR3. The V end lost 11 bases, the J end lost 4 bases, and 17 bases lay between the germline ends. CDR1 SNHLY and CDR2 FYNNEI come from the germline V gene. The CDR3, as DNA: TGTGCCCGAGCAGGTCAGGGCCGCTATGGCTACACCTTC. This translates into CARAGQGRYGYTF.

The chain couples TRBV3-1 (or the pseudogene TRBV3-2) to TRBJ1-6, with D maybe TRBD1 (6 bases). The CDR3 runs to 17 residues. Per the germline V gene, CDR1 is LGHDT and CDR2 is YNNKEL (reference sequence). Trimming removed 1 base from V and 11 bases from J, with 21 bases in between. This chain's CDR3 is CASSQATQLSQGAPLHF. In nucleotides, the CDR3 is TGTGCCAGCAGCCAAGCGACCCAGTTGTCACAGGGCGCACCCCTCCACTTT.

The V and J genes are TRBV7-9 and TRBJ1-2, with TRBD1 identical over 9 bases. Trimming removed 6 bases from V and 8 bases from J; junction bases left unmatched: 7. The germline gives CDR1 SEHNR, CDR2 FQNEAQ (reference sequence). CDR3 size: 13 residues. Here the CDR3 reads CASSQGQGEGYTF. The CDR3 DNA follows: TGTGCCAGCAGTCAGGGACAGGGTGAAGGCTACACCTTC.

This clone came up once. The rearrangement uses TRBV7-9 and TRBJ1-4; the D gene is possibly TRBD1 (6 bases). Trimming removed 5 bases from V and 7 bases from J, with 17 bases in between. Per the germline V gene, CDR1 is SEHNR and CDR2 is FQNEAQ (reference sequence). This CDR3 contains 15 residues. CDR3 in amino acids: CASSETGTKAEKLFF. CDR3 nucleotide sequence: TGTGCCAGCAGCGAAACAGGGACAAAGGCTGAAAAACTGTTTTTT.

The chain uses TRBV24-1 and TRBJ1-5; tentatively, D is TRBD1 (5 bases). The germline V gene has CDR1 KGHDR and CDR2 SFDVKD. V dropped 4 bases and J dropped 4 bases, with 10 bases sitting between them. CDR3 length: 14 residues. The CDR3 bases are TGTGCCACCAGTGACCCTACAGGAAATCAGCCCCAGCATTTT. It is translated as CATSDPTGNQPQHF.

This clone was recorded a few times. The V call is TRBV3-1 (or the pseudogene TRBV3-2), the J call TRBJ1-3; 11 bases map to TRBD1. From germline, CDR1 is LGHDT and CDR2 YNNKEL (reference sequence). The junction had 9 bases not matched to a gene; V was cut back by 2 bases and J by 0 bases. CDR3 length: 19 residues. CDR3 residues: CASSQIRLGTGGSGNTIYF. CDR3 DNA: TGTGCCAGCAGCCAAATTCGACTCGGGACAGGGGGCTCTGGAAACACCATATATTTT.

The chain carries TRBV7-2 and TRBJ2-1; no firm D call. Germline-derived CDR1 and CDR2 are SGHTA and FQGNSA. There are 14 residues in the CDR3. V lost 1 base and J lost 6, with 10 bases in between. CDR3 coding DNA: TGTGCCAGCAGCTTAGAATATGGCCCCAATGAGCAGTTCTTC. As protein: CASSLEYGPNEQFF.

V is TRBV2 and J is TRBJ2-1; 9 bases are a match to TRBD2. CDR1 and CDR2 (germline): SNHLY, FYNNEI. Trimming at V came to 4 bases and at J to 9 bases, leaving 7 bases not matched to a gene. The CDR3 runs to 14 residues. Written as DNA, the CDR3 is TGTGCCAGCAGTGGGGCTAGCGGGGCGGGTGAGCAGTTCTTC. It translates to CASSGASGAGEQFF. Drawing the rest from reference TRBV2 and TRBJ2-1, the complete variable domain is EPEVTQTPSHQVTQMGQEVILRCVPISNHLYFYWYRQILGQKVEFLVSFYNNEISEKSEIFDDQFSVERPDGSNFTLKIRSTKLEDSAMYFCASSGASGAGEQFFGPGTRLTVL.

V and J are TRBV3-1 (or the pseudogene TRBV3-2) and TRBJ2-4; 12 bases are a match to TRBD2. Germline V lookup: CDR1 LGHDT, CDR2 YNNKEL (reference sequence). The CDR3 length is 17 residues. The V and J ends lost 0 bases and 4 bases, in that order; junction bases with no gene match: 4. In DNA, the CDR3 is TGTGCCAGCAGCCAAGAACCGGGGACTAGCGGGAAAAACATTCAGTACTTC. It translates to CASSQEPGTSGKNIQYF.

The CDR3 region is CASTQGGASSEAFF. The CDR3 DNA reads TGTGCCAGCACTCAAGGGGGGGCGAGCTCTGAAGCTTTCTTT. The chain links TRBV28 to TRBJ1-1; possibly TRBD1 for D (6 bases). Germline V gene data show CDR1 as MDHEN and CDR2 as SYDVKM. The CDR3 totals 14 residues. V lost 7 bases, J lost 6 bases, and 18 bases lay in between.

This rearrangement joins TRBV6-5 to TRBJ2-1, with TRBD1 identical over 8 bases. V shed 8 bases and J 9 bases; nucleotides not matched to a gene: 6. Germline V gene sequence: CDR1 MNHEY, CDR2 SVGAGI. This CDR3 contains 12 residues. The chain's CDR3 is CASGQGAGEQFF. The CDR3, as DNA: TGTGCCAGCGGCCAGGGGGCGGGTGAGCAGTTCTTC.

The gene calls are TRBV18 and TRBJ2-7, with D possibly being TRBD1 (5 bases). The CDR3 consists of 14 residues. The germline V gene has CDR1 KGHSH and CDR2 LQKENI. Trimming pared 1 base from V and 2 bases from J, leaving 9 bases between. The CDR3 spells CASSPRQNPYEQYF. In nucleotides, the CDR3 is TGTGCCAGCTCACCACGACAGAACCCCTACGAGCAGTACTTC.

The gene calls are TRBV19 and TRBJ2-3, with TRBD2 matching over 11 bases. V lost 4 bases and J lost 4; bases outside the gene matches: 10. This CDR3 is built from 17 residues. Looked up from germline, CDR1 is LNHDA and CDR2 is SQIVND (reference sequence). The CDR3 sequence: CASSTQHSGGASDTQYF. CDR3 in DNA: TGTGCCAGTAGTACCCAGCATAGCGGGGGGGCGTCAGATACGCAGTATTTT. Using reference TRBV19 and TRBJ2-3 for the parts outside the CDR3, the full variable domain is DGGITQSPKYLFRKEGQNVTLSCEQNLNHDAMYWYRQDPGQGLRLIYYSQIVNDFQKGDIAEGYSVSREKKESFPLTVTSAQKNPTAFYLCASSTQHSGGASDTQYFGPGTRLTVL.

The chain employs TRBV7-2 and TRBJ2-4; 11 bases map to TRBD1. This CDR3 region has 15 residues. With 5 bases clipped from V and 6 bases from J, the junction kept 6 bases outside the gene matches. Per the germline V gene, CDR1 is SGHTA and CDR2 is FQGNSA. CDR3: CASSMDRGLRNIQYF. The CDR3, as DNA: TGTGCCAGCAGCATGGACAGGGGGCTTAGAAACATTCAGTACTTC.

This chain links TRBV28 with TRBJ1-5, with D perhaps matching TRBD1 (5 bases). The germline gives CDR1 MDHEN, CDR2 SYDVKM. CDR3 length: 15 amino acids. The V end was cut by 8 bases, the J end by 2 bases, with 16 bases between. The DNA for the CDR3 is TGTGCCAGCCGACCGCAAACGGGGGGCAATCAGCCCCAGCATTTT. Encoded protein: CASRPQTGGNQPQHF.

The chain joins TRBV2 to TRBJ2-2; the D gene is possibly TRBD1 (6 bases). The germline V gene encodes CDR1 SNHLY and CDR2 FYNNEI. V was shortened by 0 bases and J by 7 bases, with 15 bases between the two germline ends. This CDR3 has 16 amino acids. The CDR3 DNA sequence: TGTGCCAGCAGTGAAGCTCAAACAGGGTCGGGCGGGGAGCTGTTTTTT. Amino acids: CASSEAQTGSGGELFF.

This clone has a handful of counts. This chain uses TRBV27 with TRBJ1-2, with D perhaps TRBD1 (5 bases). The V and J ends lost 1 base and 2 bases respectively, with 11 bases between them. CDR1 MNHEY and CDR2 SMNVEV come from the germline V gene (reference sequence). The CDR3 consists of 15 residues. The CDR3 DNA is TGTGCCAGCAGTTTATTGGCAGGGAACAACTATGGCTACACCTTC. As protein: CASSLLAGNNYGYTF.

This chain links TRBV30 with TRBJ1-6; D is uncertain. Per germline, CDR1 GTSNPN and CDR2 SVGIG (reference sequence). Between the trimmed V and J ends, which lost 2 bases and 6 bases, there was a span of 2 bases. The CDR3 is 11 residues long. The CDR3 DNA is TGTGCCTGGAGTCTTAATTCACCCCTCCACTTT. Translated: CAWSLNSPLHF.

The genes are TRBV28 and TRBJ2-7; 10 positions match TRBD1. Germline CDR1 MDHEN, CDR2 SYDVKM. The V segment lost 4 bases and the J segment 3 bases; nucleotides outside the gene matches: 9. This CDR3 region has 16 residues. The CDR3 reads CASSSRMGTGVYEQYF. The CDR3 DNA is TGTGCCAGCAGTTCCCGGATGGGGACAGGGGTCTACGAGCAGTACTTC.